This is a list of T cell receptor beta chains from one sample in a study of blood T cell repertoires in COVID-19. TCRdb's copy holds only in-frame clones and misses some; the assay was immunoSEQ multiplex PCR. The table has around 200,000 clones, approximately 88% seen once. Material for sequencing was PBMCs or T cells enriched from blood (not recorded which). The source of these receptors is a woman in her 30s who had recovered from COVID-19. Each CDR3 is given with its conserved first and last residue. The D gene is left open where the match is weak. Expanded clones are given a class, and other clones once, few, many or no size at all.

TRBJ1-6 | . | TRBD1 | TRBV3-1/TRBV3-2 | TGTGCCAGCAGCCCGGACAGGGGTCATAATTCACCCCTCCACTTT | CASSPDRGHNSPLHF
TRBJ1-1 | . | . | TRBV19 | TGTGCCAGTAGTAGACAGCAGATGAACACTGAAGCTTTCTTT | CASSRQQMNTEAFF
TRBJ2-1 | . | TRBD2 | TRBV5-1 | TGCGCCAGCAGCCTGGGACTAGCGGGAGTTGAGCAGTTCTTC | CASSLGLAGVEQFF
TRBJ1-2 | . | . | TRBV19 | TGTGCCAGTAGTTGGGCAGCTAACTATGGCTACACCTTC | CASSWAANYGYTF
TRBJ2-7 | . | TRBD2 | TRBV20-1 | TGCAGTGCTAGTCAGCGGGAGTTCACCTACGAGCAGTACTTC | CSASQREFTYEQYF
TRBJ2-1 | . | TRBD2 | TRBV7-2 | TGTGCCAGCAGCTTAGCAAGACTAGCGGGGAACAATGAGCAGTTCTTC | CASSLARLAGNNEQFF
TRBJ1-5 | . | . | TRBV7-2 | TGTGCCAGCAGCCCAGGGTCTTGGGGCAATCAGCCCCAGCATTTT | CASSPGSWGNQPQHF
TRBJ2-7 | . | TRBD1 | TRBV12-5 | TGTGCTAGTGGTAAATCACAGGGGGCTGGTCCCGTCAACGAGCAGTACTTC | CASGKSQGAGPVNEQYF
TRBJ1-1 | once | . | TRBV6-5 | TGTGCCAGCAGCGCGCTCGGGGGGGTGACTGAAGCTTTCTTT | CASSALGGVTEAFF
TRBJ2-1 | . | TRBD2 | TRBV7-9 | TGTGCCAGCAGCCCCGGGACTAAAAGCAATGAGCAGTTCTTC | CASSPGTKSNEQFF
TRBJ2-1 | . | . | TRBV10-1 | TGCGCCAGCAGTGAGAATTCGGGAAGATCCTACAATGAGCAGTTCTTC | CASSENSGRSYNEQFF
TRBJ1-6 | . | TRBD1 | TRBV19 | TGTGCCAGTAGCTCGAGGGACAGCATATCACCCCTCCACTTT | CASSSRDSISPLHF
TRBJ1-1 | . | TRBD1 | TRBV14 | TGTGCCAGCAGCCCCCATCTCGGGACAGGGGGTTCGGCTGAAGCTTTCTTT | CASSPHLGTGGSAEAFF
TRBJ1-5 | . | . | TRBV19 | TGTGCCAGTAGTATTACTGGGGGGGCCCACCAGCCCCAGCATTTT | CASSITGGAHQPQHF
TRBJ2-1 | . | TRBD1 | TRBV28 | TGTGCCAGCAGACCTACAGGGGGCAAGTCGAATGAGCAGTTCTTC | CASRPTGGKSNEQFF
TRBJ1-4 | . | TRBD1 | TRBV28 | TGTGCCAGCAGTTTCCCGAACAGGGGTGCTAATGAAAAACTGTTTTTT | CASSFPNRGANEKLFF
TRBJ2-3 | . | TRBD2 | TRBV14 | TGTGCCAGCAGCCCGGGACTAGCGGTAAATACGCAGTATTTT | CASSPGLAVNTQYF
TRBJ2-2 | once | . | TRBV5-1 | TGCGCCAGCAGCTTTCGACAGACCACCGGGGAGCTGTTTTTT | CASSFRQTTGELFF
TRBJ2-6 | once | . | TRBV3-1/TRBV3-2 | TGTGCCAGCAGCTTCTCTAGTACCGGGGCCAACGTCCTGACTTTC | CASSFSSTGANVLTF
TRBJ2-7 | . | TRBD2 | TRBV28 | TGTGCCAGCAGTCCTAGCGGGAGTCCCACCGAGCAGTACTTC | CASSPSGSPTEQYF
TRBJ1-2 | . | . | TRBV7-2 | TGTGCCAGCAGCTTCACCGGGGGACTCTATGGCTACACCTTC | CASSFTGGLYGYTF
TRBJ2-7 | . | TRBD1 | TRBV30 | TGTGCCTGGAGGTCGCAGGGGGTTAACTACGAGCAGTACTTC | CAWRSQGVNYEQYF
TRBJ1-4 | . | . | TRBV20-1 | TGCAGTGCAAGTACCAGGTCGGGGAAACTGTTTTTT | CSASTRSGKLFF
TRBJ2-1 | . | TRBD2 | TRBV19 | TGTGCCAGTAGTATAAGGCTAGCGGGGGACAATGAGCAGTTCTTC | CASSIRLAGDNEQFF
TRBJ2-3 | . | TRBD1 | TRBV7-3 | TGTGCCAGCAGCTTCGGGACAGCCACAGATACGCAGTATTTT | CASSFGTATDTQYF
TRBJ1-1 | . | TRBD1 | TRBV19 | TGTGCCAGTAGTACCGGGACAGGGCTGATGAACACTGAAGCTTTCTTT | CASSTGTGLMNTEAFF
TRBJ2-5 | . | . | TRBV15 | TGTGCCACCAGCGCTAGCGCAAAAGAGACCCAGTACTTC | CATSASAKETQYF
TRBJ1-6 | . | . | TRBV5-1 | TGCGCCAGCAGCGTCGAGTATTCACCCCTCCACTTT | CASSVEYSPLHF
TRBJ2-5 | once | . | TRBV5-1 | TGCGCCAGCAGCCCGGGACTTTTGGGGGAGACCCAGTACTTC | CASSPGLLGETQYF
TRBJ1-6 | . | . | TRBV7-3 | TGTGCCAGCAGCGCGGCAGGGTCGAATTCACCCCTCCACTTT | CASSAAGSNSPLHF
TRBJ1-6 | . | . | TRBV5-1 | TGCGCCAGCAGCTTGGGGGCAGGGGAGAGCTCCTATAATTCACCCCTCCACTTT | CASSLGAGESSYNSPLHF
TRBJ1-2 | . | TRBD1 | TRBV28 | TGTGCCAGCTCAGGACAGGGTTATGGCTACACCTTC | CASSGQGYGYTF
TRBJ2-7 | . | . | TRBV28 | TGTGCCAGCCTCTCCCGACAGATTGCTTACGAGCAGTACTTC | CASLSRQIAYEQYF
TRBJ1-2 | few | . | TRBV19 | TGTGCCAGTAGCCTTTCAGGTTCAAACTATGGCTACACCTTC | CASSLSGSNYGYTF
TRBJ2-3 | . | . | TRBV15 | TGTGCCACCAGCAGAGATCTGCCAGGGGTCTCAGATACGCAGTATTTT | CATSRDLPGVSDTQYF
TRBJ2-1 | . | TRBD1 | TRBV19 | TGTGCCAGTACCATACAGACAGGGGGAAACAATGAGCAGTTCTTC | CASTIQTGGNNEQFF
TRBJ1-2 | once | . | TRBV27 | TGTGCCAGCAGTTTATCCGGGACAATTAGGGGCTACACCTTC | CASSLSGTIRGYTF
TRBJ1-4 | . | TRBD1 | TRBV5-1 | TGCGCCAGCAGCCTCGGGACAGGGACTAATGAAAAACTGTTTTTT | CASSLGTGTNEKLFF
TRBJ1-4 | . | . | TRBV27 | TGTGCCAGCAGTTTAAGGTCCCGGGGAAGGTCGGATGAAAAACTGTTTTTT | CASSLRSRGRSDEKLFF
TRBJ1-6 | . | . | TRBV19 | TGTGCCAGTAGTATATTCAGGGATTCACCCCTCCACTTT | CASSIFRDSPLHF
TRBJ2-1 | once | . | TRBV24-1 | TGTGCCACCCTACAGCCGAGCTCCTACAATGAGCAGTTCTTC | CATLQPSSYNEQFF
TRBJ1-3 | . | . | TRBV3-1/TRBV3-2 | TGTGCCAGCAGCCAAGTGGGGGGGCCAGGAAACACCATATATTTT | CASSQVGGPGNTIYF
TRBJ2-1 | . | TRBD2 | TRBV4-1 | TGCGCCAGCAGCTCAATTACCGGGACTAGCGAGCAGTTCTTC | CASSSITGTSEQFF
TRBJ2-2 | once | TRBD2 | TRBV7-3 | TGTGCCAGCAGGTCCGGGACTAGCGGCAACACCGGGGAGCTGTTTTTT | CASRSGTSGNTGELFF
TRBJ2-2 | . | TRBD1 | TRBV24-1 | TGTGCCACCAGTGATTCGGACAGGGGGCCATTCACCGGGGAGCTGTTTTTT | CATSDSDRGPFTGELFF